This passage covers 10 T cell receptor beta chains from one sample sequenced in a study of blood T cell repertoires in COVID-19. TCRdb's copy holds only in-frame clones and misses some; the assay was immunoSEQ multiplex PCR. The sample holds 200,000 to 250,000 clones; roughly four fifths are singletons and the top ten take 1.3%. The sample comprised PBMCs or T cells enriched from blood (not recorded which). The receptors were gathered from a woman in her thirties or forties with acute COVID-19.

There are a few counts of this clone. V usage is TRBV28 and J usage is TRBJ1-6; the D is unclear. Germline lookup yields CDR1 MDHEN and CDR2 SYDVKM. The CDR3 is 15 residues long. Trimming shortened V by 3 bases and J by 0 bases, and 6 bases separated the two germline ends. CDR3 DNA: TGTGCCAGCAGTTTCCGGGACTCCTATAATTCACCCCTCCACTTT. Protein: CASSFRDSYNSPLHF. Drawing the rest from reference TRBV28 and TRBJ1-6, the complete variable domain is DVKVTQSSRYLVKRTGEKVFLECVQDMDHENMFWYRQDPGLGLRLIYFSYDVKMKEKGDIPEGYSVSREKKERFSLILESASTNQTSMYLCASSFRDSYNSPLHFGNGTRLTVT.

The chain links TRBV30 to TRBJ1-2, with 9 bases matching TRBD1. The V and J ends lost 3 bases and 6 bases, in that order; junction bases with no gene match: 5. The CDR3 runs to 13 residues. Germline lookup yields CDR1 GTSNPN and CDR2 SVGIG (reference sequence). The CDR3 DNA is TGTGCCTGGAGGGACAGGGGCCGCCATGGCTACACCTTC. This translates into CAWRDRGRHGYTF.

This clone occurred once. This chain connects TRBV2 to TRBJ2-3; D gene ambiguous. Trimming left V 4 bases short and J 2 bases short, with 19 bases between. The CDR3 totals 17 residues. The V gene's germline CDR1 is SNHLY and CDR2 FYNNEI. CDR3 bases: TGTGCCAGCAGTGTAGGTCGAACTACCCCTGTCACAGATACGCAGTATTTT. Encoded protein: CASSVGRTTPVTDTQYF.

This clone was counted a single time. V usage is TRBV5-5 and J usage is TRBJ1-5; D gene unclear. Trimming pared 0 bases from V and 9 bases from J, leaving 13 bases between. The CDR3 runs 14 residues. Germline CDR1 is SGHKS and CDR2 is YYEKEE (reference sequence). The chain's CDR3 is CASSLGPDPGPQHF. In nucleotides, the CDR3 is TGTGCCAGCAGCTTGGGACCAGACCCAGGGCCCCAGCATTTT. The full variable domain, its missing parts supplied by reference TRBV5-5 and TRBJ1-5, is DAGVTQSPTHLIKTRGQQVTLRCSPISGHKSVSWYQQVLGQGPQFIFQYYEKEERGRGNFPDRFSARQFPNYSSELNVNALLLGDSALYLCASSLGPDPGPQHFGDGTRLSIL.

This clone was counted only a few times. This chain uses TRBV6-5 with TRBJ1-4; a weak D match, TRBD1 (5 bases). Germline lookup yields CDR1 MNHEY and CDR2 SVGAGI. There are 15 residues in the CDR3. V shed 6 bases and J shed 1 base, with 12 bases lying between them. The CDR3 nucleotides read TGTGCCAGCAGGGAGGGGATGCTAACTAATGAAAAACTGTTTTTT. It yields the protein CASREGMLTNEKLFF.

The rearrangement joins TRBV27 to TRBJ2-1; possible D gene TRBD1, 5 bases. The CDR3 loop spans 18 amino acids. The germline V gene encodes CDR1 MNHEY and CDR2 SMNVEV (reference sequence). With 7 bases removed from V and 5 bases from J, the gap between germline ends came to 27 bases. CDR3 nucleotide sequence: TGTGCCAGCAACTTTGTGGGGTTCTTAGGACAAGCGAACAATGAGCAGTTCTTC. This sequence encodes CASNFVGFLGQANNEQFF.

The genes are TRBV9 and TRBJ2-5; the D gene is possibly TRBD2 (6 bases). Between the trimmed V and J ends, which lost 0 bases and 5 bases, there was a span of 11 bases. The germline V gene encodes CDR1 SGDLS and CDR2 YYNGEE. This CDR3 comprises 14 residues. CDR3 bases: TGTGCCAGCAGCGTAGATCCTAGCGTGGAGACCCAGTACTTC. Residues: CASSVDPSVETQYF.

The rearrangement links TRBV19 to TRBJ1-4; 8 bases line up with TRBD1. This CDR3 contains 21 residues. The trim removed 6 bases at V and 0 bases at J, leaving 21 bases unmatched. Per germline, CDR1 LNHDA and CDR2 SQIVND (reference sequence). The CDR3 sequence is CASSPRGTGGRSTSTNEKLFF. The DNA for the CDR3 is TGTGCCAGTAGCCCCAGGGGGACAGGAGGTCGTTCGACATCAACTAATGAAAAACTGTTTTTT.

Concerning this clone itself: Other DNA sequences within the sample encode an identical CDR3. This rearrangement joins TRBV30 to TRBJ1-6; D is possibly TRBD1 (5 bases). The ends were cut back, 1 base at V and 7 bases at J, with 8 bases in the middle. Germline V gene sequence: CDR1 GTSNPN, CDR2 SVGIG (reference sequence). CDR3 length equals 13 residues. The CDR3 loop reads CAWSGQGNSPLHF. The CDR3 nucleotides are TGTGCCTGGAGTGGCCAGGGAAATTCACCCCTCCACTTT.

This clone came up once. V usage is TRBV4-1 and J usage is TRBJ1-3; D gene ambiguous. V gave up 3 bases and J gave up 0 bases, with 15 bases separating them. This CDR3 has 17 amino acids. The germline CDR1 and CDR2 sequences are MGHRA and YSYEKL. The DNA for the CDR3 is TGCGCCAGCAGCCAGGTCGAGAGTCGCCTCTCTGGAAACACCATATATTTT. This sequence encodes CASSQVESRLSGNTIYF.